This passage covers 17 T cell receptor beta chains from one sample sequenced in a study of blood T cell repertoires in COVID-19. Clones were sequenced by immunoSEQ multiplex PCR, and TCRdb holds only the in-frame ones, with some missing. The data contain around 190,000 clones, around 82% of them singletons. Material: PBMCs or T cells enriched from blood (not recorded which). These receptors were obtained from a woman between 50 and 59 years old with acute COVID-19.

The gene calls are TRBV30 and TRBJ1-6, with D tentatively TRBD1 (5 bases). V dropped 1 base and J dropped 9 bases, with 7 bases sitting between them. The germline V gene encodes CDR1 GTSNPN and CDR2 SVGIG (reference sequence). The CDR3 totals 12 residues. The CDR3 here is CAWSGGASPLHF. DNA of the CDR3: TGTGCCTGGAGTGGTGGGGCTTCACCCCTCCACTTT.

The CDR3 bases are TGTGCCAGCAGGGTCGGACAGGGGGATAACTATGGCTACACCTTC. Its translation is CASRVGQGDNYGYTF. This chain links TRBV7-2 with TRBJ1-2; 10 bases fit TRBD1. V shed 6 bases, J shed 1 base, and the junction held 5 bases outside the gene matches. The CDR3 spans 15 residues. Germline V gene lookup returns CDR1 SGHTA and CDR2 FQGNSA.

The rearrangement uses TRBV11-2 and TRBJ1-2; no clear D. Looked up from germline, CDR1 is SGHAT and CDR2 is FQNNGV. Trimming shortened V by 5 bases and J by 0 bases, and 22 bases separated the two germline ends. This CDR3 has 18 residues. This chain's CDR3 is CASSLTIAGTRANYGYTF. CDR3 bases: TGTGCCAGCAGCCTCACGATAGCGGGCACTCGGGCTAACTATGGCTACACCTTC.

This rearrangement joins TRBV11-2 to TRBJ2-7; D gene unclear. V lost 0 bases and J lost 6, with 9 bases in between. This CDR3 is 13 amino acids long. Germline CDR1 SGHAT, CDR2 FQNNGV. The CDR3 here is CASSLDLSREQYV. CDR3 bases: TGTGCCAGCAGCTTAGATTTGAGTCGCGAGCAGTACGTC.

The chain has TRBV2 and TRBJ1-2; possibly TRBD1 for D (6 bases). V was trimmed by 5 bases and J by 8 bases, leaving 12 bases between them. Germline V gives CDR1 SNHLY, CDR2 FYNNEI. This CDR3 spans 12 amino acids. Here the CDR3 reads CASSTGKGGYTF. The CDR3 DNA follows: TGTGCCAGCAGTACAGGGAAGGGCGGCTACACCTTC.

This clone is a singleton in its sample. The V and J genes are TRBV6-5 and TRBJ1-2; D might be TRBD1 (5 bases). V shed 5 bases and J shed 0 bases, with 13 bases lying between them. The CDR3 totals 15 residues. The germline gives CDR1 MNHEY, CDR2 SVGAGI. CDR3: CASSLGLLANYGYTF. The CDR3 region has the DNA TGTGCCAGCAGTCTGGGACTATTAGCTAACTATGGCTACACCTTC.

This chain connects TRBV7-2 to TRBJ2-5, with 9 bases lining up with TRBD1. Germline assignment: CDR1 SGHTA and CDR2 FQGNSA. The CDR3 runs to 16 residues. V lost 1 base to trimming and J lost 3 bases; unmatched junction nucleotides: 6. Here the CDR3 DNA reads TGTGCCAGCAGCTTAGGGTGGACAGGGGCGAAAGAGACCCAGTACTTC. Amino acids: CASSLGWTGAKETQYF.

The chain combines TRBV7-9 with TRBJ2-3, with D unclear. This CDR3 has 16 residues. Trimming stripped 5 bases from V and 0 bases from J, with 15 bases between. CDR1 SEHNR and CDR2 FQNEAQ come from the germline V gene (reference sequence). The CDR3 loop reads CASSHTERKSTDTQYF. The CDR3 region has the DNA TGTGCCAGCAGCCATACAGAACGAAAAAGCACAGATACGCAGTATTTT.

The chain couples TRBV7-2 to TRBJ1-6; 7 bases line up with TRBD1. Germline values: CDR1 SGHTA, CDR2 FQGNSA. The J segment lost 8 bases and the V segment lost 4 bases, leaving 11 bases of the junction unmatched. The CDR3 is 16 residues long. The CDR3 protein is CASSSTSGTVYSPLHF. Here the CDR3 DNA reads TGTGCCAGCAGCTCCACTTCCGGGACAGTATATTCACCCCTCCACTTT.

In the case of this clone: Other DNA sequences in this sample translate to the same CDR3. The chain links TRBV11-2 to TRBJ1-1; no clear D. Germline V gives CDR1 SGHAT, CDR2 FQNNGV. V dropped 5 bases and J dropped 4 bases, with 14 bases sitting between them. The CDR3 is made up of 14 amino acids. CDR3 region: CASSLVLAGTEAFF. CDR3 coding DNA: TGTGCCAGCAGCCTAGTTTTAGCCGGCACTGAAGCTTTCTTT. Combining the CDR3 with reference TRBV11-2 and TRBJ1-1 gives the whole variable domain EAGVAQSPRYKIIEKRQSVAFWCNPISGHATLYWYQQILGQGPKLLIQFQNNGVVDDSQLPKDRFSAERLKGVDSTLKIQPAKLEDSAVYLCASSLVLAGTEAFFGQGTRLTVV.

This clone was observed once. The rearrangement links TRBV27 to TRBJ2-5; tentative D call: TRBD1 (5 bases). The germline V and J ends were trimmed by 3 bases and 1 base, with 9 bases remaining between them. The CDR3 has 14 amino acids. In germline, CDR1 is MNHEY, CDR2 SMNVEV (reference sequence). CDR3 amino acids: CASSLGRAQETQYF. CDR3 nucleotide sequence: TGTGCCAGCAGTTTGGGCAGGGCCCAAGAGACCCAGTACTTC.

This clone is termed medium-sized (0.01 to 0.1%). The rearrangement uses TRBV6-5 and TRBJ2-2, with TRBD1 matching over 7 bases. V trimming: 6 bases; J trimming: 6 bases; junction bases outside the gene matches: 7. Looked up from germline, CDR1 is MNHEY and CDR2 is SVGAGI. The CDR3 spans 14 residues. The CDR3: CASRPGQRAGELFF. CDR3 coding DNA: TGTGCCAGCAGACCGGGACAGAGGGCCGGGGAGCTGTTTTTT.

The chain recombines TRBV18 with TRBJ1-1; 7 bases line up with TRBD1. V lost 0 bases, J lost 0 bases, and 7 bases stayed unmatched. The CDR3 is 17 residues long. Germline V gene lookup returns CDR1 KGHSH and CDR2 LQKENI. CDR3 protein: CASSPPPTGLMNTEAFF. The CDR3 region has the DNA TGTGCCAGCTCACCACCGCCGACAGGGCTAATGAACACTGAAGCTTTCTTT.

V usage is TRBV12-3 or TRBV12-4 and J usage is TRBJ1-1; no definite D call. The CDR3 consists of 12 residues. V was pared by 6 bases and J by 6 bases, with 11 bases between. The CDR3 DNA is TGTGCCAGCAGCCCCGAGGTCCCTGAAGCTTTCTTT. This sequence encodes CASSPEVPEAFF.

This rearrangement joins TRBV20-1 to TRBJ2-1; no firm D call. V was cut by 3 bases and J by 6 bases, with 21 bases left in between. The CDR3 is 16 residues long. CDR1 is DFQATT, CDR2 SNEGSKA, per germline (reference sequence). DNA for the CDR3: TGCAGTGCTAGTGGGTTCGGAGAGAGAGGTTTCAATGAGCAGTTCTTC. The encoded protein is CSASGFGERGFNEQFF.

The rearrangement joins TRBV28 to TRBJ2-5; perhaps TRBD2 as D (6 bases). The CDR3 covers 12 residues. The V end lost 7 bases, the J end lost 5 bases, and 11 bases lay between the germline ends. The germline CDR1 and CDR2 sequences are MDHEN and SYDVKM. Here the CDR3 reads CASTGTFETQYF. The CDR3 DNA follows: TGTGCCAGCACCGGGACTTTCGAGACCCAGTACTTC.

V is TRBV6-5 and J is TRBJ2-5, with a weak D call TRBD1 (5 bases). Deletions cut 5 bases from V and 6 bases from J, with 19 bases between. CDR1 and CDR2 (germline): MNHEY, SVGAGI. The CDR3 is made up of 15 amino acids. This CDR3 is CASSPSPGSRKTQYF. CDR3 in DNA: TGTGCCAGCAGTCCCAGCCCAGGGTCTAGGAAGACCCAGTACTTC.